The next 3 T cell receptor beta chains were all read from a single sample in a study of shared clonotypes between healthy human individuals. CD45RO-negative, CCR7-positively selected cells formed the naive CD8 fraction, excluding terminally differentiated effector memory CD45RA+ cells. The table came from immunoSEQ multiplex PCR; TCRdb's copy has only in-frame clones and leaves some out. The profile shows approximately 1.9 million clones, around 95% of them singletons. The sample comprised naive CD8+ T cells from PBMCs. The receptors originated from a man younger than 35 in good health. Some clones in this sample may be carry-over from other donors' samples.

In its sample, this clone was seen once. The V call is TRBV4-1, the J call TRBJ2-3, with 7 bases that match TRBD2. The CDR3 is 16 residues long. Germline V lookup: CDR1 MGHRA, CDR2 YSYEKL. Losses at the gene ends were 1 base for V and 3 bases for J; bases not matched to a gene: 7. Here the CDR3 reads CASSQGPSGLTDTQYF. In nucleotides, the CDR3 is TGCGCCAGCAGCCAAGGTCCTAGCGGACTTACAGATACGCAGTATTTT.

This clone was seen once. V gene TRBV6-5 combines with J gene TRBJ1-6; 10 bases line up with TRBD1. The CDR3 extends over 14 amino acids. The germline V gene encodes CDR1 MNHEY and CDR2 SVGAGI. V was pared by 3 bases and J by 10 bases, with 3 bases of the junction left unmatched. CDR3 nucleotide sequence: TGTGCCAGCAGTTATGGACAGGGGGAATCACCCCTCCACTTT. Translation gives CASSYGQGESPLHF.

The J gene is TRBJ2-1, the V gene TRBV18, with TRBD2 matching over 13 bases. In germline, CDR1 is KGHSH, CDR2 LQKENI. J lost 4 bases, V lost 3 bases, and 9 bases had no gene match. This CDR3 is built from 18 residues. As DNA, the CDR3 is TGTGCCAGCTCACCCGCTGGGACTAGCGGGGAATCGTACAATGAGCAGTTCTTC. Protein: CASSPAGTSGESYNEQFF.